These T cell receptor beta chains were read from a single sample in a study of vaccination and CD4 T cells after COVID-19. TCRdb independently ran MiXCR on the PCR reads; one entry per CDR3 protein. The sample consists of around 17,000 distinct CDR3 sequences, approximately 70% of them appearing once. What these receptors recognize is not known. Sequenced: CD4+ T cells from blood, cultured in vitro. These receptors were taken from a human donor who had recovered from COVID-19. CDR3s include the opening cysteine and the closing phenylalanine or tryptophan. A D gene is named only where the DNA matches it firmly. Expanded clones get a size class; other rows say once, few or many, or leave the size out.

CDR3 protein,CDR3 DNA,D gene,J gene,clone size,V gene
CSAPRRGAKNIQYF,TGCAGTGCTCCCCGCCGGGGGGCCAAAAACATTCAGTACTTC,.,TRBJ2-4,few,TRBV20-1
CATSDSTGLSGELFF,TGTGCCACCAGTGATAGTACAGGGTTGTCCGGGGAGCTGTTTTTT,.,TRBJ2-2,.,TRBV24-1
CASSADRRGNTEAFF,TGTGCCAGTAGTGCGGACAGGCGGGGGAACACTGAAGCTTTCTTT,TRBD1,TRBJ1-1,few,TRBV19
CASSHSVVGSNQPQHF,TGTGCCAGCAGTCATTCAGTGGTGGGGAGCAATCAGCCCCAGCATTTT,.,TRBJ1-5,few,TRBV7-8
CASSQGQGIPDTQYF,TGCGCCAGCAGCCAAGGCCAGGGGATCCCAGATACGCAGTATTTT,.,TRBJ2-3,.,TRBV4-3
CASSRSGDLSEQYF,TGCGCCAGCAGTCGCAGCGGGGACCTCTCCGAGCAGTACTTC,TRBD2,TRBJ2-7,.,TRBV10-1
CASSKLVGYGYTF,TGTGCCAGCAGCAAACTGGTTGGCTATGGCTACACCTTC,.,TRBJ1-2,few,TRBV11-3
CASSMDRGRTEAFF,TGTGCCAGTAGTATGGACAGGGGGCGGACTGAAGCTTTCTTT,TRBD1,TRBJ1-1,.,TRBV19
CASKLAEYTDTQYF,TGTGCCAGCAAACTAGCCGAGTACACAGATACGCAGTATTTT,.,TRBJ2-3,.,TRBV27
CASSRSPGYTF,TGTGCCAGCAGCAGAAGTCCAGGCTACACCTTC,.,TRBJ1-2,.,TRBV2
CASSPQQGRTAFF,TGTGCCAGCAGCCCCCAGCAGGGGAGGACAGCTTTCTTT,.,TRBJ1-1,few,TRBV7-2
CASSDSGQNYGYTF,TGTGCCAGCAGTGATTCCGGACAGAACTATGGCTACACCTTC,.,TRBJ1-2,once,TRBV6-1
CASRTGGDTQYF,TGTGCCAGCAGAACAGGGGGGGATACGCAGTATTTT,TRBD1,TRBJ2-3,.,TRBV7-9
CASSWRRLAGNEQFF,TGTGCCAGCAGTTGGAGGAGACTAGCTGGCAATGAGCAGTTCTTC,TRBD2,TRBJ2-1,.,TRBV28
CASSESGTGGNYGYTF,TGTGCCAGCAGTGAGTCCGGGACAGGGGGTAACTATGGCTACACCTTC,TRBD1,TRBJ1-2,.,TRBV6-1
CASSGAKDSMNTEAFF,TGTGCCAGCAGTGGAGCTAAGGACAGCATGAACACTGAAGCTTTCTTT,.,TRBJ1-1,.,TRBV6-2/TRBV6-3
CASSPRGRGGTDTQYF,TGTGCCAGCAGCCCCCGCGGGCGGGGGGGCACAGATACGCAGTATTTT,TRBD2,TRBJ2-3,.,TRBV6-1
CASSLGGGPSYGYTF,TGTGCCAGCAGCTTAGGAGGTGGGCCAAGCTATGGCTACACCTTC,.,TRBJ1-2,.,TRBV11-3
CASSLRWEANLNSPLHF,TGTGCCAGCAGCTTAAGATGGGAGGCCAATTTGAATTCACCCCTCCACTTT,.,TRBJ1-6,.,TRBV7-2
CASSASPGRYGYTF,TGTGCCAGCAGCGCGAGCCCGGGACGCTATGGCTACACCTTC,.,TRBJ1-2,.,TRBV7-2
CSARAGNYGYTF,TGCAGTGCTAGAGCGGGTAACTATGGCTACACCTTC,.,TRBJ1-2,.,TRBV20-1
CASKPTGGEYTEAFF,TGTGCCAGCAAACCCACAGGGGGCGAGTACACTGAAGCTTTCTTT,TRBD1,TRBJ1-1,.,TRBV6-2/TRBV6-3
CSASQGGITEAFF,TGCAGTGCGTCACAAGGGGGTATCACTGAAGCTTTCTTT,.,TRBJ1-1,.,TRBV20-1
CASSEWGGQETQYF,TGTGCCAGCAGTGAATGGGGTGGTCAAGAGACCCAGTACTTC,.,TRBJ2-5,few,TRBV10-3
CSARPDRDEAFF,TGCAGTGCTAGACCCGACCGCGATGAAGCTTTCTTT,.,TRBJ1-1,.,TRBV20-1
CASSLQGVDTGELFF,TGTGCCAGCAGCCTGCAGGGGGTTGACACCGGGGAGCTGTTTTTT,TRBD1,TRBJ2-2,.,TRBV6-2/TRBV6-3
CSARDRGNTEAFF,TGCAGTGCTAGAGATCGGGGGAACACTGAAGCTTTCTTT,.,TRBJ1-1,few,TRBV20-1
CASSSGNRGTGELFF,TGTGCCAGCAGTTCTGGTAACCGGGGCACCGGGGAGCTGTTTTTT,.,TRBJ2-2,.,TRBV6-2/TRBV6-3
CASSELGLAINEQFF,TGTGCCAGCAGCGAACTTGGACTAGCGATAAATGAGCAGTTCTTC,TRBD2,TRBJ2-1,.,TRBV2
CSARKLMGDMNTGELFF,TGCAGTGCCAGAAAACTAATGGGGGATATGAACACCGGGGAGCTGTTTTTT,.,TRBJ2-2,.,TRBV20-1
CASSTPAGGLLGLVTPLHF,TGTGCCAGCAGTACCCCTGCAGGGGGTCTCTTAGGGTTGGTTACACCCCTCCACTTT,TRBD1,TRBJ1-6,.,TRBV6-1
CASSQVGGDTQYF,TGCGCCAGCAGCCAAGTTGGCGGAGATACGCAGTATTTT,.,TRBJ2-3,.,TRBV4-1
CASSFRNSPLHF,TGTGCCAGCAGTTTCAGAAATTCACCCCTCCACTTT,.,TRBJ1-6,.,TRBV27
CASSSNMNTEAFF,TGTGCCAGCAGTTCCAACATGAACACTGAAGCTTTCTTT,.,TRBJ1-1,.,TRBV6-5
CASSLDSGGETQYF,TGTGCCAGCAGCTTAGATTCGGGGGGCGAGACCCAGTACTTC,.,TRBJ2-5,.,TRBV7-2
CASSEAHQPQHF,TGTGCCAGCAGTGAAGCGCATCAGCCCCAGCATTTT,.,TRBJ1-5,.,TRBV6-1
CASTTPRTLVLHF,TGTGCCAGCACTACCCCCCGCACGCTGGTCCTCCACTTT,.,TRBJ1-6,.,TRBV6-2/TRBV6-3
CAWSVESTGPQHF,TGTGCCTGGAGTGTAGAGAGCACGGGGCCCCAGCATTTT,.,TRBJ1-5,.,TRBV30
CASSRGTAPYNEQFF,TGTGCCAGCAGCCGCGGGACTGCCCCCTACAATGAGCAGTTCTTC,.,TRBJ2-1,.,TRBV11-2
CASSYPQPTSEQFF,TGTGCCAGCAGTTACCCGCAACCGACTAGCGAGCAGTTCTTC,TRBD2,TRBJ2-1,.,TRBV6-5
CSAYPGGVSTEAFF,TGCAGTGCTTATCCAGGGGGAGTTAGCACTGAAGCTTTCTTT,TRBD1,TRBJ1-1,.,TRBV20-1
CASSGQGLYGYTF,TGTGCCAGCAGCGGACAGGGGTTGTATGGCTACACCTTC,TRBD1,TRBJ1-2,.,TRBV6-1
CASSLTGHPYEQYF,TGTGCCAGCAGTTTAACGGGGCATCCTTACGAGCAGTACTTC,.,TRBJ2-7,.,TRBV6-2/TRBV6-3
CASNNRFIKSSYEQYF,TGTGCCAGCAATAACAGGTTCATTAAAAGCTCCTACGAGCAGTACTTC,.,TRBJ2-7,.,TRBV6-2/TRBV6-3
CASSLTWTSPGETQYF,TGTGCCAGCAGCTTAACCTGGACTAGCCCTGGGGAGACCCAGTACTTC,TRBD2,TRBJ2-5,.,TRBV7-6